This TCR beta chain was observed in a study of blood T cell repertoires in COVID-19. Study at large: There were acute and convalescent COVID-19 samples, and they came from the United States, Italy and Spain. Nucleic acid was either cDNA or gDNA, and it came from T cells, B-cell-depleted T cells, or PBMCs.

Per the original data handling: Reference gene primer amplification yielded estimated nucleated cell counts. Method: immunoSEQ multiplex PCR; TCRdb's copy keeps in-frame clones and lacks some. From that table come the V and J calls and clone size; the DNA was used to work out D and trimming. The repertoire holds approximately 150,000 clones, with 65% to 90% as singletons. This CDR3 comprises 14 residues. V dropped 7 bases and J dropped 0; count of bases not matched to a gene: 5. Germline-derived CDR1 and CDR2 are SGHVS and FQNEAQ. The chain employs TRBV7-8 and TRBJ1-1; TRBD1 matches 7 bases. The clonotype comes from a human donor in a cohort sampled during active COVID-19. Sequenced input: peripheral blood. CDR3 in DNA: TGTGCCAGCACCAGGGGGGCAGTGAACACTGAAGCTTTCTTT. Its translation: CASTRGAVNTEAFF.